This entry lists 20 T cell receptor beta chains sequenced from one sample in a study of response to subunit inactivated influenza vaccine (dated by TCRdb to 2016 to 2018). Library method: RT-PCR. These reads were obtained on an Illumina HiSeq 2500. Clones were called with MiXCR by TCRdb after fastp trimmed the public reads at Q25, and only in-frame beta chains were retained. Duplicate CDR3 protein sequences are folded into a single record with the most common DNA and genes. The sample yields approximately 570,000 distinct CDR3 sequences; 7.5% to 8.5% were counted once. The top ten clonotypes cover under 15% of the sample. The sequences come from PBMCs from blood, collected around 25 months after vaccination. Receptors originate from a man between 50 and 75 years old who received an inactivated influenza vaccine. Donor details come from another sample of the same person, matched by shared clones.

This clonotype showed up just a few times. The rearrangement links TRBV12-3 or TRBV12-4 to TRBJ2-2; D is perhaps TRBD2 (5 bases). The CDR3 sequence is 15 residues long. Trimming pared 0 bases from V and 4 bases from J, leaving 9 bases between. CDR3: CASSLARTLTGELFF. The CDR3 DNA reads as TGTGCCAGCAGTTTAGCGAGGACTCTCACCGGGGAGCTGTTTTTT.

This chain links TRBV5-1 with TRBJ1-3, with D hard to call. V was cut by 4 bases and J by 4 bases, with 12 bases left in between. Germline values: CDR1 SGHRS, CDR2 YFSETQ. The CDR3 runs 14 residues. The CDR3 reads CASSLSGGGNTIYF. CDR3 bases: TGCGCCAGCAGCCTTTCTGGAGGGGGAAACACCATATATTTT.

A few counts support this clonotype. In nucleotides, the CDR3 is TGTGCCAGCCGGGCATCCCAATCAGGTTCACCCCTCCACTTT. As protein: CASRASQSGSPLHF. The chain is built from TRBV6-1 and TRBJ1-6; no firm D call. This CDR3 has 14 residues. The ends were cut back, 8 bases at V and 9 bases at J, with 17 bases in the middle. Germline V gene sequence: CDR1 MNHNS, CDR2 SASEGT.

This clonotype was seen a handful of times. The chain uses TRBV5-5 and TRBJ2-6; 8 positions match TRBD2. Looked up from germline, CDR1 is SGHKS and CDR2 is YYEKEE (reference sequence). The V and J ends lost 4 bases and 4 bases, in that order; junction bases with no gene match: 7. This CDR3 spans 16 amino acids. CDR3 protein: CASSLGGGPGANVLTF. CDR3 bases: TGTGCCAGCAGCCTCGGGGGGGGCCCAGGGGCCAACGTCCTGACTTTC.

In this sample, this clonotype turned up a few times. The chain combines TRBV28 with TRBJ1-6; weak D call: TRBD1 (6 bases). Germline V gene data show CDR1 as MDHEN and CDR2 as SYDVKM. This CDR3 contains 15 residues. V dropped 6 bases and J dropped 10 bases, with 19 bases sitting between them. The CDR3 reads CASRPHRGANSPLHF. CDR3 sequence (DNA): TGTGCCAGCAGACCACATCGGGGGGCTAACTCACCCCTCCACTTT. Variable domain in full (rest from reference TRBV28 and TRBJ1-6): DVKVTQSSRYLVKRTGEKVFLECVQDMDHENMFWYRQDPGLGLRLIYFSYDVKMKEKGDIPEGYSVSREKKERFSLILESASTNQTSMYLCASRPHRGANSPLHFGNGTRLTVT.

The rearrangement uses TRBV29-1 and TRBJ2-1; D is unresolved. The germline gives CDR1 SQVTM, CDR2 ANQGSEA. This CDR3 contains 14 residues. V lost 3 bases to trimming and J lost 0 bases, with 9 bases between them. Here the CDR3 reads CSVEGRSSYNEQFF. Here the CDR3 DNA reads TGCAGCGTTGAGGGTCGCAGCTCCTACAATGAGCAGTTCTTC.

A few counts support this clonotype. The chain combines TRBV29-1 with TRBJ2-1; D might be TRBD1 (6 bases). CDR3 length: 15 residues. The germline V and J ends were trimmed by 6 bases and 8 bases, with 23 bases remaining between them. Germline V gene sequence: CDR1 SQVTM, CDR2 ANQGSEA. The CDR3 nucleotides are TGCAGCGTGAGTAGTGGGGGCAGAGGGAGACATGAGCAGTTCTTC. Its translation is CSVSSGGRGRHEQFF.

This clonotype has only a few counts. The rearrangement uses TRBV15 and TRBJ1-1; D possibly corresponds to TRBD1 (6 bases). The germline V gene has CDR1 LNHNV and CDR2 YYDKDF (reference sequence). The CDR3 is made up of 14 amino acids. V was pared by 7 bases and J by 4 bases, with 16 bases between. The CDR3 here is CATKKQGGGTEAFF. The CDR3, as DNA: TGTGCCACCAAAAAACAGGGTGGGGGCACTGAAGCTTTCTTT. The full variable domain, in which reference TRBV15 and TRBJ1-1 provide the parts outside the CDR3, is DAMVIQNPRYQVTQFGKPVTLSCSQTLNHNVMYWYQQKSSQAPKLLFHYYDKDFNNEADTPDNFQSRRPNTSFCFLDIRSPGLGDTAMYLCATKKQGGGTEAFFGQGTRLTVV.

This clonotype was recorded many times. Written as DNA, the CDR3 is TGCAGCGTTGCCGGGACAAATTCCTACGAGCAGTACTTC. This translates into CSVAGTNSYEQYF. The chain employs TRBV29-1 and TRBJ2-7; D perhaps matches TRBD1 (6 bases). The CDR3 sequence is 13 residues long. Germline CDR1 reads SQVTM; CDR2 reads ANQGSEA. V lost 4 bases to trimming and J lost 1 base, with 11 bases between them.

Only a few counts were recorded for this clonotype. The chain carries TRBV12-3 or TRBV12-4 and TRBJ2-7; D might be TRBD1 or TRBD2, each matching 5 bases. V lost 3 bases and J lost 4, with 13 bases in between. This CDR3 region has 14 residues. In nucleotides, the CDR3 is TGTGCCAGCAGTTTCTGGGACCAGGGTTACGAGCAGTACTTC. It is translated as CASSFWDQGYEQYF.

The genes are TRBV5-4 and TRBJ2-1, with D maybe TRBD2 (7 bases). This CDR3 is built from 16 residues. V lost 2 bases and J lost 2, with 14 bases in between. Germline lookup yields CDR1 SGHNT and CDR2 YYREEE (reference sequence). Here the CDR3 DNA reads TGTGCCAGCAGCTTTGGGGGCGGGGGTGCCTACAATGAGCAGTTCTTC. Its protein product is CASSFGGGGAYNEQFF.

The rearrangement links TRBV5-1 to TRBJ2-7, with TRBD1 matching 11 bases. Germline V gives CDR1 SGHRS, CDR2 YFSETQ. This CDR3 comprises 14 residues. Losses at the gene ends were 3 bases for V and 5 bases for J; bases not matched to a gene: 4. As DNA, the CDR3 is TGCGCCAGCAGCTGGGGGGACAGGGGGAACGAGCAGTACTTC. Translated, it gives CASSWGDRGNEQYF.

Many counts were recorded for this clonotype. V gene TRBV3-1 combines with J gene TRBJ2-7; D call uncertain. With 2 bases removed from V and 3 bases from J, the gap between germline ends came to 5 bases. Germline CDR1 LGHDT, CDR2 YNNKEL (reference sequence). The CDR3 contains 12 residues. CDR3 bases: TGTGCCAGCAGCCAACAAAACTACGAGCAGTACTTC. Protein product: CASSQQNYEQYF.

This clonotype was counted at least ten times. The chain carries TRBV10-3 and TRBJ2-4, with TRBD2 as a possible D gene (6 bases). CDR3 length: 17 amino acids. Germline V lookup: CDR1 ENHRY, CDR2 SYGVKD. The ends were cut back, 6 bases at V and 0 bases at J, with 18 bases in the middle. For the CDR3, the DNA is TGTGCCATCAGCCCGGGGGAGGACTACCTAGCCAAAAACATTCAGTACTTC. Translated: CAISPGEDYLAKNIQYF.

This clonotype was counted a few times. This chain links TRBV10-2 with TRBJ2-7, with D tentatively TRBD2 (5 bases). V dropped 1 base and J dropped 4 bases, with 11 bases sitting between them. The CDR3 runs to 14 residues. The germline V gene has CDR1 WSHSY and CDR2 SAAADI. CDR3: CASSELGRRYEQYF. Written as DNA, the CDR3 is TGCGCCAGCAGTGAGTTGGGCAGGAGGTACGAGCAGTACTTC.

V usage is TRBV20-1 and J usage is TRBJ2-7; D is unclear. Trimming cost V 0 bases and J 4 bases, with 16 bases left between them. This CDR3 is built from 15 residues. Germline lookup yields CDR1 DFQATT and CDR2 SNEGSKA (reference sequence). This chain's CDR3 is CSARDYGAGTYEQYF. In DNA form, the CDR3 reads TGCAGTGCTAGAGATTACGGAGCAGGTACTTACGAGCAGTACTTC.

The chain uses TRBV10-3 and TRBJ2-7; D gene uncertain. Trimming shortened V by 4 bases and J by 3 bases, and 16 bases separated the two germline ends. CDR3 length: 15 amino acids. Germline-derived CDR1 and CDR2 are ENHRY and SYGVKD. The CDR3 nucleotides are TGTGCCATCAGTGGAACGGGTTTCTCTGTCTACGAGCAGTACTTC. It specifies CAISGTGFSVYEQYF.

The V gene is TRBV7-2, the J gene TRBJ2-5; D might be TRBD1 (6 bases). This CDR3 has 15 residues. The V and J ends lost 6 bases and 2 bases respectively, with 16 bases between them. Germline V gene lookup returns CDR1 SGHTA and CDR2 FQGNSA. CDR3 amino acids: CASRSAGARQETQYF. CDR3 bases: TGTGCCAGCAGATCCGCAGGGGCCAGACAAGAGACCCAGTACTTC.

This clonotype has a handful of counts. The CDR3 DNA follows: TGTGCCAGCAGACCCCGCCAGGGGATAACCGCGCAGACCCAGTACTTC. It yields the protein CASRPRQGITAQTQYF. V is TRBV12-3 or TRBV12-4 and J is TRBJ2-5; possibly TRBD1 for D (6 bases). The CDR3 sequence is 16 residues long. The V end was cut by 6 bases, the J end by 6 bases, with 23 bases between.

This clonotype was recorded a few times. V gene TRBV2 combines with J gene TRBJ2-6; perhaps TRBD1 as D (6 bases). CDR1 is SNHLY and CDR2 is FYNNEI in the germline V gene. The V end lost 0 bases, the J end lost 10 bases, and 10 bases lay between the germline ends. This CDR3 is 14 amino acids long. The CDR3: CASSEAVRGNVLTF. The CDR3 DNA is TGTGCCAGCAGTGAAGCGGTCAGGGGAAACGTCCTGACTTTC.